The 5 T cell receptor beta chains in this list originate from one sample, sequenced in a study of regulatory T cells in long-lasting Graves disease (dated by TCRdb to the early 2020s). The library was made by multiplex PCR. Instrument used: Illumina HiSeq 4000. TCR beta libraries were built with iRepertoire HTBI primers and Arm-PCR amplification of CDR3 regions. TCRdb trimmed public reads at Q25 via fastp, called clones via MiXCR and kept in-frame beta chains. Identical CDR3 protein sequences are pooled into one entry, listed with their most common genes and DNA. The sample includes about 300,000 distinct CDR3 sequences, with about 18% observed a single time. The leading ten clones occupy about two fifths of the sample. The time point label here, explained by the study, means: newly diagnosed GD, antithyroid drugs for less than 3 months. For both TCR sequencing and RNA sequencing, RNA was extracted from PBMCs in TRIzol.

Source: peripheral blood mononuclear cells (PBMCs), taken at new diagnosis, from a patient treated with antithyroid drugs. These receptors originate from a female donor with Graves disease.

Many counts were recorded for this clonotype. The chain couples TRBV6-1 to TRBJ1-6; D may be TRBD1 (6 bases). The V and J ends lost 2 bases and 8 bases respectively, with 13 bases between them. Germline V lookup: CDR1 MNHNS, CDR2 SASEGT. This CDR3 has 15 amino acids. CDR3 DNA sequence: TGTGCCAGCAGTGAACTACAGGGAGGTTATTCACCCCTCCACTTT. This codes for CASSELQGGYSPLHF.

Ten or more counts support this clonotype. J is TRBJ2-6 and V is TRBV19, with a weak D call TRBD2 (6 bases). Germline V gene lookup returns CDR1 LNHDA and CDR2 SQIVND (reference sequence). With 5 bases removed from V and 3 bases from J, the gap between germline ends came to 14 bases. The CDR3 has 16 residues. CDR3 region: CASSQMEGLGANVLTF. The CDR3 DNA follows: TGTGCCAGTAGTCAAATGGAGGGTCTTGGGGCCAACGTCCTGACTTTC.

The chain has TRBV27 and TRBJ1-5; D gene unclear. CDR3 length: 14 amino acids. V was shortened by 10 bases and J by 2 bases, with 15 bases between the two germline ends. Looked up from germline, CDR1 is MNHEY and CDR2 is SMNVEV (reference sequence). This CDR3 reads CATAYTGGNQPQHF. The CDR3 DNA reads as TGTGCCACCGCTTACACGGGCGGCAATCAGCCCCAGCATTTT.

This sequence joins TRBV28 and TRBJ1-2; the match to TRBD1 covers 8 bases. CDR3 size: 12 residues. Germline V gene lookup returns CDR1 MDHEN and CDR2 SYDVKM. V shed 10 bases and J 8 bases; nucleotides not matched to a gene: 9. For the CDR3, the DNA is TGTGCCACCAGGGGGCAGGTCGGCGGCTACACCTTC. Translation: CATRGQVGGYTF.

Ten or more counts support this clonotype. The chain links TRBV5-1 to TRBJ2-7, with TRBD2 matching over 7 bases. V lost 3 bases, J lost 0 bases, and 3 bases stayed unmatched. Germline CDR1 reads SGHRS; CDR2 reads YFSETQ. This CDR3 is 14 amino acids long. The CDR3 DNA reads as TGCGCCAGCAGCTCCGGGACTAACTCCTACGAGCAGTACTTC. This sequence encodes CASSSGTNSYEQYF.